This T cell receptor beta chain was obtained from a study of blood T cell repertoires in COVID-19. About the study: Acute-phase and convalescent COVID-19 samples originated in the United States, Italy and Spain. In each case, the material was cDNA or gDNA derived from T cells, B-cell-depleted T cells, or PBMCs.

Per the study methods: The authors estimated nucleated cell counts from reference gene primer amplification. The data were produced by immunoSEQ multiplex PCR, yet TCRdb's version contains in-frame clones alone and is incomplete. V, J and clone size are taken as reported in that table, and D and trimming were inferred from the DNA itself. The sample holds about 250,000 clones, about 85% seen once. Germline lookup yields CDR1 LNHDA and CDR2 SQIVND (reference sequence). This CDR3 spans 17 amino acids. V gave up 6 bases and J gave up 0 bases; unmatched junction bases: 9. The source is a woman of 80 years or more with acute or convalescent COVID-19. The rearrangement uses TRBV19 and TRBJ1-4, with 8 bases matching TRBD1. Sequencing was carried out using peripheral blood. DNA of the CDR3: TGTGCCAGTAGACAAACAGGGGGTTGGGCAACTAATGAAAAACTGTTTTTT. Its protein product is CASRQTGGWATNEKLFF. The variable domain in full, completed from reference TRBV19 and TRBJ1-4, reads DGGITQSPKYLFRKEGQNVTLSCEQNLNHDAMYWYRQDPGQGLRLIYYSQIVNDFQKGDIAEGYSVSREKKESFPLTVTSAQKNPTAFYLCASRQTGGWATNEKLFFGSGTQLSVL.